Following are 9 T cell receptor beta chains from one sample sequenced in a study of blood T cell repertoires in COVID-19. This table comes from immunoSEQ multiplex PCR, and its TCRdb copy is limited to in-frame clones, with some not included. The table records about 230,000 clones, approximately 84% of them present only once. Sequenced sample: peripheral blood. Receptors originate from a man aged 45-65 years with COVID-19, enrolled during active disease.

This sequence joins TRBV7-6 and TRBJ2-1; TRBD2 matches at 9 bases. V shed 2 bases and J 5 bases; nucleotides not matched to a gene: 7. Germline V lookup: CDR1 SGHVS, CDR2 FNYEAQ. The CDR3 covers 16 residues. This CDR3 reads CASSLSTSGSNNEQFF. CDR3 nucleotides: TGTGCCAGCAGCTTAAGTACTAGCGGGTCGAACAATGAGCAGTTCTTC.

This chain joins TRBV5-6 and TRBJ1-2, with D maybe TRBD1 (6 bases). Germline CDR1 reads SGHDT; CDR2 reads YYEEEE. V gave up 0 bases and J gave up 4 bases, with 13 bases separating them. CDR3 size: 15 residues. CDR3 nucleotides: TGTGCCAGCAGCTTGGGACAGGTTATAATCTATGGCTACACCTTC. This gives the protein CASSLGQVIIYGYTF.

The rearrangement joins TRBV14 to TRBJ2-7, with D tentatively TRBD2 (5 bases). Between the trimmed V and J ends, which lost 4 bases and 6 bases, there was a span of 13 bases. CDR1 is SGHDN, CDR2 FVKESK, per germline. CDR3 length: 13 residues. The CDR3 loop reads CASSLAAGSEQYF. The CDR3 DNA sequence: TGTGCCAGCAGCCTCGCGGCGGGCTCCGAGCAGTACTTC.

The rearrangement joins TRBV7-6 to TRBJ2-7; D unresolved. The germline V and J ends were trimmed by 1 base and 3 bases, with 13 bases remaining between them. Germline CDR1 SGHVS, CDR2 FNYEAQ. The CDR3 spans 15 residues. The CDR3 DNA follows: TGTGCCAGCAGCTTAGATCCAGTTTCCAGCTACGAGCAGTACTTC. This gives the protein CASSLDPVSSYEQYF.

The rearrangement uses TRBV27 and TRBJ2-3, with 8 bases identical to TRBD1. Germline V gene sequence: CDR1 MNHEY, CDR2 SMNVEV (reference sequence). This CDR3 has 15 amino acids. V lost 6 bases and J lost 1; bases outside the gene matches: 6. CDR3: CASSTQTGGTDTQYF. The CDR3 DNA sequence: TGTGCCAGCAGCACCCAGACAGGGGGCACAGATACGCAGTATTTT.

This clone was observed a handful of times. Written as DNA, the CDR3 is TGTGCCTGGACCCGGGGAGGCACCCCTAACAATCAGCCCCAGCATTTT. Its protein is CAWTRGGTPNNQPQHF. This chain uses TRBV30 with TRBJ1-5; D gene unclear. Looked up from germline, CDR1 is GTSNPN and CDR2 is SVGIG (reference sequence). The ends were cut back, 4 bases at V and 3 bases at J, with 19 bases in the middle. This CDR3 region has 16 residues. The full variable domain, with the rest looked up from reference TRBV30 and TRBJ1-5, is SQTIHQWPATLVQPVGSPLSLECTVEGTSNPNLYWYRQAAGRGLQLLFYSVGIGQISSEVPQNLSASRPQDRQFILSSKKLLLSDSGFYLCAWTRGGTPNNQPQHFGDGTRLSIL.

The chain uses TRBV7-2 and TRBJ1-3, with D hard to call. The CDR3 has 15 residues. The germline CDR1 and CDR2 sequences are SGHTA and FQGNSA. Trimming stripped 7 bases from V and 4 bases from J, with 17 bases between. CDR3 bases: TGTGCCAGCACACCCGGGCCAGCGGCCGGAAACACCATATATTTT. This sequence encodes CASTPGPAAGNTIYF. The whole variable domain, remainder taken from reference TRBV7-2 and TRBJ1-3, is GAGVSQSPSNKVTEKGKDVELRCDPISGHTALYWYRQSLGQGLEFLIYFQGNSAPDKSGLPSDRFSAERTGGSVSTLTIQRTQQEDSAVYLCASTPGPAAGNTIYFGEGSWLTVV.

The chain is built from TRBV7-3 and TRBJ2-1; 14 bases are a match to TRBD2. The CDR3 spans 15 residues. The germline V gene encodes CDR1 SGHTA and CDR2 FQGTGA. The trim removed 5 bases at V and 7 bases at J, leaving 4 bases unmatched. The CDR3 reads CASSAGLAGVNEQFF. In nucleotides, the CDR3 is TGTGCCAGCAGCGCGGGACTAGCGGGAGTTAATGAGCAGTTCTTC.

The chain has TRBV18 and TRBJ2-7; 7 positions match TRBD1. Looked up from germline, CDR1 is KGHSH and CDR2 is LQKENI. CDR3 size: 17 residues. With 1 base clipped from V and 0 bases from J, the junction kept 9 bases outside the gene matches. CDR3 protein: CASSPLLRTGFSYEQYF. Here the CDR3 DNA reads TGTGCCAGCTCACCACTACTACGGACAGGTTTCTCCTACGAGCAGTACTTC. The full variable domain, completed using reference TRBV18 and TRBJ2-7, is NAGVMQNPRHLVRRRGQEARLRCSPMKGHSHVYWYRQLPEEGLKFMVYLQKENIIDESGMPKERFSAEFPKEGPSILRIQQVVRGDSAAYFCASSPLLRTGFSYEQYFGPGTRLTVT.